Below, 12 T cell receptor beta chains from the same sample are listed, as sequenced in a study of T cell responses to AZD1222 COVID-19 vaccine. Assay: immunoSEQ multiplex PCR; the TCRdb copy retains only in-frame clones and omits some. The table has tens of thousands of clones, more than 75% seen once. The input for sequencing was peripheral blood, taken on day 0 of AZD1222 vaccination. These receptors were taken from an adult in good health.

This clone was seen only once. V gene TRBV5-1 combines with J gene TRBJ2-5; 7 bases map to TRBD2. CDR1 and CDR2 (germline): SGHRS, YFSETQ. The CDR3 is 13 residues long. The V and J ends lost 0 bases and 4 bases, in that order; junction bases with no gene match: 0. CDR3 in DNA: TGCGCCAGCAGCTTGGGACTAGCAGAGACCCAGTACTTC. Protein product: CASSLGLAETQYF.

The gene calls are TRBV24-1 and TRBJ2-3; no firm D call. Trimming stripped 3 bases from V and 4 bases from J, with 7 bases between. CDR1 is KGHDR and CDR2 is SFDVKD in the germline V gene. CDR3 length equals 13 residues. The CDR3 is CATSDTMADTQYF. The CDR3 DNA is TGTGCCACCAGTGATACGATGGCAGATACGCAGTATTTT.

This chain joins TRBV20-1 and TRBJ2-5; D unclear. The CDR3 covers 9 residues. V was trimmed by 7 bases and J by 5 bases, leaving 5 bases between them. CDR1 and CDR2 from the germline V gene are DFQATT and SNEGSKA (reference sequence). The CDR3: CSDGETQYF. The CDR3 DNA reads TGCAGTGACGGGGAGACCCAGTACTTC.

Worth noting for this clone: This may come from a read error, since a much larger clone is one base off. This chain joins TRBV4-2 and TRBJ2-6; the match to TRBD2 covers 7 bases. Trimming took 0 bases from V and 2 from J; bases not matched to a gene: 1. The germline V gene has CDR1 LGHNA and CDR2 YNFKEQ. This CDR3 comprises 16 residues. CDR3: CASSQEGGAGANVLTF. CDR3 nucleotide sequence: TGTGCCAGCAGCCAAGAGGGGGGGGCTGGGGCCAACGTCCTGACTTTC.

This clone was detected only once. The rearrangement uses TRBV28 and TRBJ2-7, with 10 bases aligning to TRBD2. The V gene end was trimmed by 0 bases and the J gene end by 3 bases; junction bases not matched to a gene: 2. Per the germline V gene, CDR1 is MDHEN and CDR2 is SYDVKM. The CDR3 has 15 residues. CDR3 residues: CASSLWTSGLYEQYF. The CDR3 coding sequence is TGTGCCAGCAGTTTATGGACTAGCGGGCTCTACGAGCAGTACTTC.

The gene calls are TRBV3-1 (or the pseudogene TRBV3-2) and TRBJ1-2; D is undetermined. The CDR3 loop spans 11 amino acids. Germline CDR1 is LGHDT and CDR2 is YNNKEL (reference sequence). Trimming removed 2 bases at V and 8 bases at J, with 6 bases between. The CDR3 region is CASSQLEGYTF. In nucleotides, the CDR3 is TGTGCCAGCAGCCAATTAGAGGGCTACACCTTC.

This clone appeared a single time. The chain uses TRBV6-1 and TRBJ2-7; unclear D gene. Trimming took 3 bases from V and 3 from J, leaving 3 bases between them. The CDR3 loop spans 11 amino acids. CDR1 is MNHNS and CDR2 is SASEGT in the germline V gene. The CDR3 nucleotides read TGTGCCAGCAGTGAGAACTACGAGCAGTACTTC. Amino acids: CASSENYEQYF.

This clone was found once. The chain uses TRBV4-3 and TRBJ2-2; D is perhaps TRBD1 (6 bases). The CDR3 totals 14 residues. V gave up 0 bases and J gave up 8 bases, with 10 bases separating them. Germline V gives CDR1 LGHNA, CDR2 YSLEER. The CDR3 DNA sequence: TGCGCCAGCAGCCAAGACAGGGGCCTTGGGGAGCTGTTTTTT. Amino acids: CASSQDRGLGELFF.

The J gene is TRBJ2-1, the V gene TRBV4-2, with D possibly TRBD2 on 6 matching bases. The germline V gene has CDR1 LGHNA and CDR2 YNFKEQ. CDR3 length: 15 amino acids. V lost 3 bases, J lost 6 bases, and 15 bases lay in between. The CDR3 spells CASSHPGGVGNEQFF. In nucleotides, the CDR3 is TGTGCCAGCAGCCATCCTGGAGGGGTCGGCAATGAGCAGTTCTTC.

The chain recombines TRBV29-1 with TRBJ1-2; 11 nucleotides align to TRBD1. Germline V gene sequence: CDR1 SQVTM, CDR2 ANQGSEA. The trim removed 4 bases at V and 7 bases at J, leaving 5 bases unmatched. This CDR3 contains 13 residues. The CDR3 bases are TGCAGCGTTGCCGGACAGGGGGCTTCTGGCTACACCTTC. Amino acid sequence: CSVAGQGASGYTF.

CDR3 loop: CASSPSPGRVGYEQYF. The CDR3 DNA sequence: TGCGCCAGCAGCCCAAGCCCGGGGAGGGTAGGCTACGAGCAGTACTTC. V usage is TRBV4-1 and J usage is TRBJ2-7; 7 bases agree with TRBD2. Trimming cost V 4 bases and J 3 bases; bases outside gene matches: 12. Germline V lookup: CDR1 MGHRA, CDR2 YSYEKL. There are 16 residues in the CDR3.

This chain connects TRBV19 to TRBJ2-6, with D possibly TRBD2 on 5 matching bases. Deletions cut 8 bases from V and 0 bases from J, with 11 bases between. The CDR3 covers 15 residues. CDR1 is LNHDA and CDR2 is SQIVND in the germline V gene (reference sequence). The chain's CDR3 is CASSLRGSGANVLTF. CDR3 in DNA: TGTGCCAGTTCTCTACGGGGCTCTGGGGCCAACGTCCTGACTTTC.